These 32 T cell receptor beta chains came from one sample sequenced in a study of shared clonotypes between healthy human individuals (dated by TCRdb to the early 2020s). CD8 naive samples were CD45RO-negative cells positively selected for CCR7, giving a CD45RA+CCR7+ population that excluded TemRA cells. The library was built by means of the immunoSEQ multiplex PCR assay. The clones in this table, taken by TCRdb from immuneACCESS, are in-frame only. Not every clone is retained; where verified, under half of the shortfall comes from an unresolved V gene, and the cause of the rest is unknown. The sample table shows hundreds of thousands of clones, and around 90% are seen once. Together, the top ten hold about 24% of the sample. Sequencing input: naive CD8+ T cells sorted from blood. Sample cell subset or site, as interpreted from the label and publication: CD45RA+CCR7+. These receptors were taken from a young man in good health.

The chain recombines TRBV27 with TRBJ2-2; D is perhaps TRBD1 (6 bases). From germline, CDR1 is MNHEY and CDR2 SMNVEV (reference sequence). The V end lost 7 bases, the J end lost 5 bases, and 14 bases lay between the germline ends. The CDR3 spans 14 residues. The CDR3 region has the DNA TGTGCCAGCACCACAGGGTGGGCGACCGGGGAGCTGTTTTTT. It translates to CASTTGWATGELFF.

This sequence joins TRBV5-1 and TRBJ2-7; D gene uncertain. Germline V CDR1 and CDR2: SGHRS, YFSETQ. V lost 5 bases and J lost 3, with 15 bases in between. The CDR3 covers 14 residues. CDR3 region: CASRSQGNSYEQYF. CDR3 sequence (DNA): TGCGCCAGCAGGAGTCAAGGTAATAGCTACGAGCAGTACTTC.

The V gene is TRBV7-8, the J gene TRBJ2-7; D perhaps matches TRBD2 (6 bases). The ends were cut back, 1 base at V and 2 bases at J, with 12 bases in the middle. This CDR3 is built from 15 residues. Germline V gives CDR1 SGHVS, CDR2 FQNEAQ. DNA of the CDR3: TGTGCCAGCAGCTTAGAAGGAGCGGGTGCCTACGAGCAGTACTTC. Translation: CASSLEGAGAYEQYF.

The V call is TRBV2, the J call TRBJ1-2, with unresolved D. The CDR3 is 12 residues long. The V gene lost 7 bases and the J gene lost 4 bases, with 10 bases spanning the gap. Germline V CDR1 and CDR2: SNHLY, FYNNEI. CDR3: CASMADSYGYTF. In DNA, the CDR3 is TGTGCCAGCATGGCAGATTCCTATGGCTACACCTTC.

The chain combines TRBV28 with TRBJ1-4; D not resolved. The CDR3 is made up of 14 amino acids. The V gene lost 3 bases and the J gene lost 2 bases, with 7 bases spanning the gap. Per germline, CDR1 MDHEN and CDR2 SYDVKM. This CDR3 reads CASSFLMTNEKLFF. The CDR3 nucleotides are TGTGCCAGCAGTTTCTTGATGACTAATGAAAAACTGTTTTTT.

CDR3 sequence reads: CSVEGTPSGGYNEQFF. The CDR3 DNA reads as TGCAGCGTTGAAGGCACCCCTAGCGGGGGATACAATGAGCAGTTCTTC. The chain recombines TRBV29-1 with TRBJ2-1, with 10 bases fitting TRBD2. The germline V gene encodes CDR1 SQVTM and CDR2 ANQGSEA. The CDR3 totals 16 residues. The V segment lost 1 base and the J segment 4 bases; nucleotides outside the gene matches: 7.

The V gene is TRBV14, the J gene TRBJ2-3; maybe TRBD1 (5 bases). Germline V gene sequence: CDR1 SGHDN, CDR2 FVKESK. There are 15 residues in the CDR3. Trimming took 1 base from V and 5 from J, leaving 13 bases between them. Here the CDR3 reads CASSQVQGSGDTQYF. Written as DNA, the CDR3 is TGTGCCAGCAGCCAAGTCCAGGGCTCTGGAGATACGCAGTATTTT.

This chain uses TRBV7-8 with TRBJ2-1, with 9 bases identical to TRBD2. The CDR3 is 16 residues long. J was trimmed by 8 bases and V by 5 bases; bases with no gene match: 13. Germline V gene data show CDR1 as SGHVS and CDR2 as FQNEAQ. The CDR3 sequence: CASSPRREGFRDEQFF. The CDR3 coding sequence is TGTGCCAGCAGCCCTCGGCGGGAGGGGTTTAGGGATGAGCAGTTCTTC. Drawing the rest from reference TRBV7-8 and TRBJ2-1, the complete variable domain is GAGVSQSPRYKVAKRGQDVALRCDPISGHVSLFWYQQALGQGPEFLTYFQNEAQLDKSGLPSDRFFAERPEGSVSTLKIQRTQQEDSAVYLCASSPRREGFRDEQFFGPGTRLTVL.

The CDR3 DNA reads TGTGCCAGCAGCTTGGGAAGCTCCTACGAGCAGTACTTC. Protein product: CASSLGSSYEQYF. The chain joins TRBV5-4 to TRBJ2-7; unclear D gene. CDR1 is SGHNT, CDR2 YYREEE, per germline (reference sequence). This CDR3 has 13 residues. Between the trimmed V and J ends, which lost 0 bases and 0 bases, there was a span of 4 bases. Using reference TRBV5-4 and TRBJ2-7 for the parts outside the CDR3, the full variable domain is ETGVTQSPTHLIKTRGQQVTLRCSSQSGHNTVSWYQQALGQGPQFIFQYYREEENGRGNFPPRFSGLQFPNYSSELNVNALELDDSALYLCASSLGSSYEQYFGPGTRLTVT.

This clone was seen only once. The CDR3 loop reads CASSFKLKSYEQYF. For the CDR3, the DNA is TGTGCCAGCAGCTTTAAGCTCAAATCCTACGAGCAGTACTTC. The chain recombines TRBV7-9 with TRBJ2-7; D gene ambiguous. The CDR3 has 14 amino acids. The V end lost 3 bases, the J end lost 1 base, and 10 bases lay between the germline ends. CDR1 SEHNR and CDR2 FQNEAQ come from the germline V gene (reference sequence).

In its sample, this clone was seen a few times. The chain couples TRBV6-1 to TRBJ2-1, with TRBD2 matching 10 bases. V shed 1 base, J shed 10 bases, and the junction held 7 bases outside the gene matches. Germline assignment: CDR1 MNHNS and CDR2 SASEGT. The CDR3 extends over 15 amino acids. This CDR3 is CASSEEAGGPQEQFF. CDR3 sequence (DNA): TGTGCCAGCAGTGAAGAAGCGGGAGGGCCGCAGGAGCAGTTCTTC.

The chain has TRBV27 and TRBJ2-5; D tentatively fits TRBD1 or TRBD2 (7 bases each). The CDR3 length is 15 residues. Germline CDR1 is MNHEY and CDR2 is SMNVEV (reference sequence). V was clipped by 5 bases and J by 4 bases, with 17 bases between them. The chain's CDR3 is CASSRGGGEGETQYF. The CDR3 bases are TGTGCCAGCAGTAGGGGAGGGGGCGAGGGAGAGACCCAGTACTTC.

This clone was counted a few times. The V call is TRBV27, the J call TRBJ2-7; either TRBD1 or TRBD2 may fit D (6 bases each). The CDR3 runs to 14 residues. Germline CDR1 MNHEY, CDR2 SMNVEV (reference sequence). With 3 bases removed from V and 4 bases from J, the gap between germline ends came to 13 bases. The CDR3 DNA reads TGTGCCAGCAGTTTCCTGACGGGGGCTTACGAGCAGTACTTC. Its protein is CASSFLTGAYEQYF.

This chain joins TRBV7-9 and TRBJ2-5, with 9 bases identical to TRBD2. This CDR3 is 17 amino acids long. Germline trimming cut 4 bases from V and 2 bases from J; bases unmatched to any gene: 11. CDR1 is SEHNR and CDR2 is FQNEAQ in the germline V gene (reference sequence). CDR3 region: CASSSSNSGRIQETQYF. The CDR3 DNA is TGTGCCAGCAGCTCTAGCAACAGCGGGAGGATACAAGAGACCCAGTACTTC.

V gene TRBV7-6 combines with J gene TRBJ2-3; D is undetermined. The V end was cut by 5 bases, the J end by 7 bases, with 10 bases between. CDR1 and CDR2 (germline): SGHVS, FNYEAQ. This CDR3 region has 12 residues. CDR3 nucleotides: TGTGCCAGCAGCCCGGCGGAGAATACGCAGTATTTT. As protein: CASSPAENTQYF.

J is TRBJ2-1 and V is TRBV28, with D possibly matching TRBD2 (6 bases). Trimming cost V 5 bases and J 6 bases, with 8 bases left between them. This CDR3 is 12 amino acids long. Germline CDR1 and CDR2: MDHEN and SYDVKM. The CDR3 coding sequence is TGTGCCAGCAGTCGGAGGGGCAATGAGCAGTTCTTC. Protein product: CASSRRGNEQFF. Full variable domain (rest looked up from reference TRBV28 and TRBJ2-1): DVKVTQSSRYLVKRTGEKVFLECVQDMDHENMFWYRQDPGLGLRLIYFSYDVKMKEKGDIPEGYSVSREKKERFSLILESASTNQTSMYLCASSRRGNEQFFGPGTRLTVL.

The chain employs TRBV5-5 and TRBJ2-1; D possibly corresponds to TRBD1 (6 bases). Germline CDR1 is SGHKS and CDR2 is YYEKEE (reference sequence). This CDR3 comprises 13 residues. The V and J ends lost 6 bases and 4 bases respectively, with 11 bases between them. The CDR3 nucleotides read TGTGCCAGCAATCAGGACAGTTACAATGAGCAGTTCTTC. This translates into CASNQDSYNEQFF.

The CDR3, as DNA: TGTGCCAGCAGCCCGGCCGGGACAGGGTCATATGGCTACACCTTC. This translates into CASSPAGTGSYGYTF. V and J are TRBV9 and TRBJ1-2, with 9 bases that match TRBD1. The CDR3 consists of 15 residues. With 4 bases clipped from V and 5 bases from J, the junction kept 9 bases outside the gene matches. CDR1 is SGDLS, CDR2 YYNGEE, per germline.

This chain connects TRBV6-6 to TRBJ1-5, with D maybe TRBD1 (5 bases). Germline V lookup: CDR1 MNHNY, CDR2 SVGAGI (reference sequence). Between the trimmed V and J ends, which lost 5 bases and 2 bases, there was a span of 13 bases. The CDR3 has 15 amino acids. The CDR3 nucleotides are TGTGCCAGCAGTATCTGGGGCGAGGGCAATCAGCCCCAGCATTTT. Protein product: CASSIWGEGNQPQHF.

J is TRBJ2-1 and V is TRBV6-1; no definite D call. The V and J ends lost 2 bases and 2 bases respectively, with 10 bases between them. The germline gives CDR1 MNHNS, CDR2 SASEGT. The CDR3 has 15 residues. Written as DNA, the CDR3 is TGTGCCAGCAGTGAACCCCCCAAGGCCTACAATGAGCAGTTCTTC. Translation: CASSEPPKAYNEQFF.

The chain combines TRBV27 with TRBJ1-5; tentative D call: TRBD1 (6 bases). V was clipped by 0 bases and J by 7 bases, with 16 bases between them. Germline-derived CDR1 and CDR2 are MNHEY and SMNVEV (reference sequence). The CDR3 contains 16 residues. In nucleotides, the CDR3 is TGTGCCAGCAGTTTATCATGGGGGGCGAGTTGGCAGCCCCAGCATTTT. As protein: CASSLSWGASWQPQHF.

V is TRBV9 and J is TRBJ2-3; TRBD2 aligns across 7 bases. This CDR3 has 16 residues. Trimming took 4 bases from V and 2 from J; bases not matched to a gene: 10. The germline CDR1 and CDR2 sequences are SGDLS and YYNGEE. The CDR3 reads CASSPGGLMTTDTQYF. The CDR3 region has the DNA TGTGCCAGCAGCCCGGGGGGACTCATGACCACAGATACGCAGTATTTT.

V gene TRBV28 combines with J gene TRBJ1-1; TRBD1 matches at 10 bases. V gave up 5 bases and J gave up 1 base; unmatched junction bases: 7. CDR1 is MDHEN and CDR2 is SYDVKM in the germline V gene. There are 16 residues in the CDR3. The CDR3 DNA reads TGTGCCAGCAGTCCCGGACAGGGGGTGCAGAACACTGAAGCTTTCTTT. Translating it yields CASSPGQGVQNTEAFF.

The rearrangement joins TRBV10-3 to TRBJ2-3, with 13 bases fitting TRBD2. The CDR3 sequence is 15 residues long. CDR1 ENHRY and CDR2 SYGVKD come from the germline V gene. Losses at the gene ends were 10 bases for V and 3 bases for J; bases not matched to a gene: 7. The CDR3 loop is CATGPGLAGTDTQYF. The CDR3 region has the DNA TGTGCCACCGGGCCGGGACTAGCGGGGACAGATACGCAGTATTTT.

The gene calls are TRBV7-4 and TRBJ2-1; TRBD2 aligns across 12 bases. The CDR3 runs 17 residues. In germline, CDR1 is SGHVT, CDR2 SQSDAQ. With 5 bases clipped from V and 5 bases from J, the junction kept 10 bases outside the gene matches. CDR3 coding DNA: TGTGCCAGCAGCCACCGGACTAGCGGGATACGAGACAATGAGCAGTTCTTC. Its protein is CASSHRTSGIRDNEQFF. The full variable domain, its missing parts supplied by reference TRBV7-4 and TRBJ2-1, is GAGVSQSPRYKVAKRGRDVALRCDSISGHVTLYWYRQTLGQGSEVLTYSQSDAQRDKSGRPSGRFSAERPERSVSTLKIQRTEQGDSAVYLCASSHRTSGIRDNEQFFGPGTRLTVL.

This chain joins TRBV28 and TRBJ2-1; 9 nucleotides match TRBD2. Germline trimming cut 5 bases from V and 1 base from J; bases unmatched to any gene: 12. CDR1 is MDHEN, CDR2 SYDVKM, per germline. This CDR3 has 18 residues. In nucleotides, the CDR3 is TGTGCCAGCAGTGACTTGCGGGAGGGCCTTTTTTCCTACAATGAGCAGTTCTTC. This gives the protein CASSDLREGLFSYNEQFF.

The chain couples TRBV27 to TRBJ2-5; TRBD2 might be the D (6 bases). The V gene lost 9 bases and the J gene lost 5 bases, with 19 bases spanning the gap. The CDR3 consists of 14 residues. Germline CDR1 and CDR2: MNHEY and SMNVEV (reference sequence). DNA of the CDR3: TGTGCCAGTGGACTCCTCGGGGAGGATGAGACCCAGTACTTC. Translation: CASGLLGEDETQYF.

The chain uses TRBV11-2 and TRBJ2-7; D is unclear. Germline V CDR1 and CDR2: SGHAT, FQNNGV. The V end was cut by 10 bases, the J end by 4 bases, with 14 bases between. This CDR3 region has 12 residues. Here the CDR3 DNA reads TGTGCCACCTCTCGAGGCGCGTACGAGCAGTACTTC. This gives the protein CATSRGAYEQYF.

This sequence joins TRBV4-1 and TRBJ2-7, with 8 bases identical to TRBD2. CDR3 length equals 16 residues. Germline V gene data show CDR1 as MGHRA and CDR2 as YSYEKL. The ends lost 0 bases at V and 2 bases at J; junction bases unmatched: 6. CDR3 DNA sequence: TGCGCCAGCAGCCAAGACCGTGCGGGGGGAGCCTACGAGCAGTACTTC. This gives the protein CASSQDRAGGAYEQYF.

CDR3 protein: CATMGQFEKLFF. CDR3 sequence (DNA): TGTGCCACCATGGGCCAGTTCGAAAAACTGTTTTTT. The rearrangement joins TRBV10-3 to TRBJ1-4; no reliable D call. Germline CDR1 and CDR2: ENHRY and SYGVKD. With 10 bases removed from V and 8 bases from J, the gap between germline ends came to 14 bases. This CDR3 has 12 amino acids.

V gene TRBV5-1 combines with J gene TRBJ2-5; D is undetermined. The CDR3 extends over 15 amino acids. V was shortened by 0 bases and J by 2 bases, with 11 bases between the two germline ends. The germline gives CDR1 SGHRS, CDR2 YFSETQ. The CDR3 protein is CASSLGQNFQETQYF. The CDR3, as DNA: TGCGCCAGCAGCTTGGGGCAGAATTTTCAAGAGACCCAGTACTTC.

The V call is TRBV13, the J call TRBJ2-3, with D perhaps TRBD1 (5 bases). CDR3 length: 14 amino acids. The ends were cut back, 3 bases at V and 5 bases at J, with 12 bases in the middle. Looked up from germline, CDR1 is PRHDT and CDR2 is FYEKMQ (reference sequence). CDR3 coding DNA: TGTGCCAGCAGCTTCTATCAGGGTGGAGATACGCAGTATTTT. This sequence encodes CASSFYQGGDTQYF.